The TCR beta chain under discussion was sequenced for a study of blood T cell repertoires in COVID-19. The overall study: Samples taken during acute and convalescent COVID-19 were collected in the United States, Italy and Spain. PBMCs, B-cell-depleted T cells, or T cells were the source of the cDNA or gDNA that made up the material.

Looked up from germline, CDR1 is MNHEY and CDR2 is SVGAGI. The CDR3 has 15 amino acids. Unmatched junction bases numbered 15, after V lost 7 bases and J lost 6 bases. This clone was counted a single time. In the original workflow: Scientists estimated how many nucleated cells there were by amplifying reference gene primers. The method was immunoSEQ multiplex PCR; TCRdb's version includes in-frame clones alone and lacks a portion of them. V and J calls and clone size are those listed in that table; D and trimming were worked out from the DNA. The data show some 140,000 clones, around 85% seen once. The sample consisted of peripheral blood. The TCR comes from a man in his fifties or sixties with COVID-19, enrolled during active disease. The chain is built from TRBV6-5 and TRBJ2-7, with TRBD1 matching 7 bases. The CDR3 bases are TGTGCCAGCACGGCAGGGGGAATACCCCCAACCGAGCAGTACTTC. Its protein product is CASTAGGIPPTEQYF.